The clone carrying this T cell receptor (beta chain) occurred many times. What it binds is unknown. There are 12 residues in the CDR3. The junction had 3 bases not matched to a gene; V was cut back by 6 bases and J by 7 bases. The germline V gene encodes CDR1 SGHAT and CDR2 FQNNGV. The data originate from a study of T cells after yellow fever vaccination. One entry per CDR3 protein, called by TCRdb with MiXCR from the 5' RACE reads. The repertoire consists of 300,000 to 450,000 distinct CDR3 sequences, with 6.2% occurring once and the leading ten covering 15%. General observations from the study: Abundant clonotypes from the bulk population could have been carried over as contaminants into FACS-sorted repertoires. Peaking faster, on day 5 versus 15, the secondary response was nonetheless weaker.

The rearrangement links TRBV11-2 to TRBJ2-1; 7 bases agree with TRBD1. The source material was PBMCs, sampled 5 days after the yellow fever booster vaccination. The origin of this receptor is a man in his thirties or forties who received the YFV17D yellow fever vaccine. The CDR3 DNA reads TGTGCCAGCAGTCGGGGACAGAATGAGCAGTTCTTC. It codes for CASSRGQNEQFF.